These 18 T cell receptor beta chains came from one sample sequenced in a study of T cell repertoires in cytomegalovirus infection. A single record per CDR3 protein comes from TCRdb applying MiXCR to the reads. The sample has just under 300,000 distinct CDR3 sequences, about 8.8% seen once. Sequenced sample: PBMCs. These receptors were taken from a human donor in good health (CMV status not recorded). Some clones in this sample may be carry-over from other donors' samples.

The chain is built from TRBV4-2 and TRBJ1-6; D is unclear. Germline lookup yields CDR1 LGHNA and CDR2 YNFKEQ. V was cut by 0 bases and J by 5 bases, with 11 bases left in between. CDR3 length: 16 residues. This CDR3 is CASSQEMGLDNSPLHF. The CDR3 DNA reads TGTGCCAGCAGCCAAGAGATGGGCCTGGATAATTCACCCCTCCACTTT.

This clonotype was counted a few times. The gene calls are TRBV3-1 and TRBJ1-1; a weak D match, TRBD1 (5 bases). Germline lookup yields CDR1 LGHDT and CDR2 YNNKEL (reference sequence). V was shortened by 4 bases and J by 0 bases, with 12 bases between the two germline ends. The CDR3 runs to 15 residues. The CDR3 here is CASSLTPGLNTEAFF. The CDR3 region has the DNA TGTGCCAGCAGCCTTACTCCAGGGCTGAACACTGAAGCTTTCTTT. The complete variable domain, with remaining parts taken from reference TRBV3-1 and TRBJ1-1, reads DTAVSQTPKYLVTQMGNDKSIKCEQNLGHDTMYWYKQDSKKFLKIMFSYNNKELIINETVPNRFSPKSPDKAHLNLHINSLELGDSAVYFCASSLTPGLNTEAFFGQGTRLTVV.

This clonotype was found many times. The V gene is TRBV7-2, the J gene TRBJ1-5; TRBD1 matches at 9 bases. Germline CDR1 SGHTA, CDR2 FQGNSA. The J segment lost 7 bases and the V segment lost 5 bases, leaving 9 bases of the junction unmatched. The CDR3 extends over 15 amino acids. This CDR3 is CASSPGTGYTQPQHF. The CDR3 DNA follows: TGTGCCAGCAGCCCCGGGACAGGGTACACCCAGCCCCAGCATTTT.

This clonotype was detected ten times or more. In nucleotides, the CDR3 is TGCAGCGGACAACCGGGGGCGGAGACCCAGTACTTC. Its translation: CSGQPGAETQYF. The rearrangement links TRBV29-1 to TRBJ2-5; either TRBD1 or TRBD2 may supply D (6 bases each). Germline V gene data show CDR1 as SQVTM and CDR2 as ANQGSEA. Trimming stripped 7 bases from V and 5 bases from J, with 14 bases between. The CDR3 is made up of 12 amino acids. The complete variable domain, with remaining parts taken from reference TRBV29-1 and TRBJ2-5, reads SAVISQKPSRDICQRGTSLTIQCQVDSQVTMMFWYRQQPGQSLTLIATANQGSEATYESGFVIDKFPISRPNLTFSTLTVSNMSPEDSSIYLCSGQPGAETQYFGPGTRLLVL.

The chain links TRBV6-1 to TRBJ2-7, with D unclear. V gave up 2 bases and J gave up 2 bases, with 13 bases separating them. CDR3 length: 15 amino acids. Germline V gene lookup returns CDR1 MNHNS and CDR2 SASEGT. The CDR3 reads CASSERSDNPYEQYV. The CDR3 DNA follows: TGTGCCAGCAGTGAACGGTCCGATAATCCCTACGAGCAGTACGTC.

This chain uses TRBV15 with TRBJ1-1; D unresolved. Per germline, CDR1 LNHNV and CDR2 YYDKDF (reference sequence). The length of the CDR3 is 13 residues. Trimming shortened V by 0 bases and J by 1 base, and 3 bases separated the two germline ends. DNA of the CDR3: TGTGCCACCAGCAGAGAGAGGAACACTGAAGCTTTCTTT. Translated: CATSRERNTEAFF.

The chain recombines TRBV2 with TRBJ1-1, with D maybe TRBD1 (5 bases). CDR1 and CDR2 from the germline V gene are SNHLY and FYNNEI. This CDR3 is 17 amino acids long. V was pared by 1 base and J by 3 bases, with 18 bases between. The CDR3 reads CASSEEKGRGGDTEAFF. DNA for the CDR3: TGTGCCAGCAGTGAAGAAAAGGGGAGGGGAGGGGACACTGAAGCTTTCTTT.

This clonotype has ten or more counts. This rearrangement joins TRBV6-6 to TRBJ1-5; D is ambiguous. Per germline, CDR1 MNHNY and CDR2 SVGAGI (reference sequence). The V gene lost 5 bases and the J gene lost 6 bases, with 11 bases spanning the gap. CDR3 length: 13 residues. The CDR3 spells CASSDRVFQPQHF. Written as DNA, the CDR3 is TGTGCCAGCAGTGATAGGGTTTTTCAGCCCCAGCATTTT.

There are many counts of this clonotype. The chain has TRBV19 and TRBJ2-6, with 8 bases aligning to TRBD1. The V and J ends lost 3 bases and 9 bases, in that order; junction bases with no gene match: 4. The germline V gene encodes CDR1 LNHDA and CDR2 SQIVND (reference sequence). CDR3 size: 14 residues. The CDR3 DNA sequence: TGTGCCAGTAGTATCTCGGACAGGGTCAACGTCCTGACTTTC. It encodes CASSISDRVNVLTF.

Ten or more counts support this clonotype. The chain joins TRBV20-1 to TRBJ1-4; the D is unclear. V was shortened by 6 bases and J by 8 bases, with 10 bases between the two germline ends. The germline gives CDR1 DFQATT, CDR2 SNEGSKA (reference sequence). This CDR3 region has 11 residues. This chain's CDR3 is CSAPNWEKLFF. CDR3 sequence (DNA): TGCAGTGCCCCGAACTGGGAAAAACTGTTTTTT.

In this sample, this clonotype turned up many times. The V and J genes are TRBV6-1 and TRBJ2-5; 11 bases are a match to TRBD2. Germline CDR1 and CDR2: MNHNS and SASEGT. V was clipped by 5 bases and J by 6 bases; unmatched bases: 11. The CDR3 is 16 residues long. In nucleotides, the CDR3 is TGTGCCAGCAGTTCCCGACTAGCGGGGCCCTCAAAGACCCAGTACTTC. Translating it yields CASSSRLAGPSKTQYF.

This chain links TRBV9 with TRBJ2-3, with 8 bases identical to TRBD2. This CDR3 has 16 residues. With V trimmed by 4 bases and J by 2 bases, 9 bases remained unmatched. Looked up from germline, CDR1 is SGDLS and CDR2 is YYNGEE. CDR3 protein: CASSQGTRGFTDTQYF. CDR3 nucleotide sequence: TGTGCCAGCAGCCAGGGGACTAGAGGTTTCACAGATACGCAGTATTTT.

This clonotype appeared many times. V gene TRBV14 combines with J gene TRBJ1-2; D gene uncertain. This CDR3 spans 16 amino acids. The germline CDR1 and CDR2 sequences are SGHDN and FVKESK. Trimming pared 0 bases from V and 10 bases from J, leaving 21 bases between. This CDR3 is CASSQDGVGWVPTYTF. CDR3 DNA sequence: TGTGCCAGCAGCCAAGACGGCGTGGGTTGGGTCCCTACCTACACCTTC.

CDR3 sequence: CSVEDSPSGGTDTQYF. The CDR3 nucleotides read TGCAGCGTTGAGGACTCCCCTAGCGGGGGCACAGATACGCAGTATTTT. J is TRBJ2-3 and V is TRBV29-1, with 9 bases fitting TRBD2. The CDR3 covers 16 residues. Germline-derived CDR1 and CDR2 are SQVTM and ANQGSEA. The junction had 8 bases not matched to a gene; V was cut back by 3 bases and J by 1 base.

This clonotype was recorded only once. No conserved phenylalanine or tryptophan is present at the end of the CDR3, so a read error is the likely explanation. This CDR3 is CSASWENTEAFL. The CDR3 DNA reads as TGCAGTGCTAGCTGGGAGAACACTGAAGCTTTCTTA. This chain links TRBV20-1 with TRBJ1-1; D remains ambiguous. There are 12 residues in the CDR3. CDR1 and CDR2 from the germline V gene are DFQATT and SNEGSKA (reference sequence). The V gene lost 3 bases and the J gene lost 1 base, with 6 bases spanning the gap.

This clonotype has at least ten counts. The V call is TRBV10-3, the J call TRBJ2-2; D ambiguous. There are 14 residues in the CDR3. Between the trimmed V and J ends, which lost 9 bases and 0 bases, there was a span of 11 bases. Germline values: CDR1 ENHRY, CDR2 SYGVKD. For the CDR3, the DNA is TGTGCCATTCGTGACACCCCGAACACCGGGGAGCTGTTTTTT. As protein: CAIRDTPNTGELFF.

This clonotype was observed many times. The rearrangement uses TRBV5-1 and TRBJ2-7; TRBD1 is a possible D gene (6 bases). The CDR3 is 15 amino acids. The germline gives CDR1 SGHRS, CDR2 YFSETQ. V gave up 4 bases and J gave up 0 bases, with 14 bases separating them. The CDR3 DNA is TGCGCCAGCAGCCAAGGGCCAGGGGCCTCCTACGAGCAGTACTTC. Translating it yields CASSQGPGASYEQYF. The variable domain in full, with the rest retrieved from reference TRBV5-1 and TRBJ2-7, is KAGVTQTPRYLIKTRGQQVTLSCSPISGHRSVSWYQQTPGQGLQFLFEYFSETQRNKGNFPGRFSGRQFSNSRSEMNVSTLELGDSALYLCASSQGPGASYEQYFGPGTRLTVT.

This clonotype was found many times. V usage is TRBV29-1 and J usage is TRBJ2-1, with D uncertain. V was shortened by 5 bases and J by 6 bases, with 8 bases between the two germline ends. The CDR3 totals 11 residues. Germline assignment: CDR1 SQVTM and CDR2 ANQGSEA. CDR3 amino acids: CSVSLSNEQFF. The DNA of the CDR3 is TGCAGCGTTTCTCTCTCCAATGAGCAGTTCTTC.